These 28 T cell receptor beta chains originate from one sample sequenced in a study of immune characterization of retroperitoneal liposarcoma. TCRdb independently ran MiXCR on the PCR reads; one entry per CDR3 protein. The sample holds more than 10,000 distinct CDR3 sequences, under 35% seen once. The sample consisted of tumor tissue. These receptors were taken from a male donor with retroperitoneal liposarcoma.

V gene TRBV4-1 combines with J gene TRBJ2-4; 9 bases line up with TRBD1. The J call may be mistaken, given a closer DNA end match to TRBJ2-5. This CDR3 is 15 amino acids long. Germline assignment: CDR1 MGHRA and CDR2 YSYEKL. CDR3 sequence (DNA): TGCGCCAGCAGCCACCAACAGGGGGCGGGCGAGACCCAGTACTTC. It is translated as CASSHQQGAGETQYF.

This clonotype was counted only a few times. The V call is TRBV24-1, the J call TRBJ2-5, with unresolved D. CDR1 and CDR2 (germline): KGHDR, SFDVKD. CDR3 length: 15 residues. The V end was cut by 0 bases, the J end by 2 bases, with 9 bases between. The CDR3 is CATSDLRQSQETQYF. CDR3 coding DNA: TGTGCCACCAGTGATTTGCGGCAGTCTCAAGAGACCCAGTACTTC.

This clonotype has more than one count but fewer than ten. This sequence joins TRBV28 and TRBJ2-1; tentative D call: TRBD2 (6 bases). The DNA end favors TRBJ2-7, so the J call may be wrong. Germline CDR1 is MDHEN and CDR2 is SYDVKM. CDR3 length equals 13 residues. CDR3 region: CASSLGGWNEQYF. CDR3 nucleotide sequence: TGTGCCAGCAGTTTAGGGGGGTGGAATGAGCAGTACTTC.

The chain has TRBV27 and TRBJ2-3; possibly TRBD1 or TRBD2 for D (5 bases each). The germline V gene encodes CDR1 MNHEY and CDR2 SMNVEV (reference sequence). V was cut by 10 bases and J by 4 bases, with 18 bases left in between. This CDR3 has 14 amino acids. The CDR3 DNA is TGTGCCATCCGACGGGCTGGGGACGCAGATACGCAGTATTTT. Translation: CAIRRAGDADTQYF.

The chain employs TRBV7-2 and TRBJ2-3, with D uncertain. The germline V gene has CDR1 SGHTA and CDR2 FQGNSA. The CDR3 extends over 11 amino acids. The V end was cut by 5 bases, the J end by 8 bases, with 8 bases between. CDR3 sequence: CASSTAPTQYF. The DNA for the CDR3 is TGTGCCAGCAGCACCGCCCCTACGCAGTATTTT.

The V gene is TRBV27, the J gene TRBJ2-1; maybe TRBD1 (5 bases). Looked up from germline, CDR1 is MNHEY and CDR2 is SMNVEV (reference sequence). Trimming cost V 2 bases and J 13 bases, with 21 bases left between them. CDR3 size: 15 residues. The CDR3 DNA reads TGTGCCAGCAGTTTAATGCGGCAGGGCGACAAGACCCAGTTCTTC. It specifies CASSLMRQGDKTQFF.

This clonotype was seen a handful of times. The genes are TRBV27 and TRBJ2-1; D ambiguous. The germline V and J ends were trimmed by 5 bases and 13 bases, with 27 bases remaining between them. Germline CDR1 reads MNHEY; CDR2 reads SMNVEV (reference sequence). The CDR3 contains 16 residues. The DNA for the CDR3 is TGTGCCAGCAGTCCCCGAACGACTTCGCAACAAGAGACCCAGTTCTTC. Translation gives CASSPRTTSQQETQFF.

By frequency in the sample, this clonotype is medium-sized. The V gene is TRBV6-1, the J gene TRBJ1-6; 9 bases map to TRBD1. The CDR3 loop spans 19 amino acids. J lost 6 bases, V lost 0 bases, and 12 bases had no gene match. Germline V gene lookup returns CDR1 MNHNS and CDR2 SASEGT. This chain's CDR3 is CASSEATNIQGARNSPLHF. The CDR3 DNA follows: TGTGCCAGCAGTGAAGCCACCAATATACAGGGGGCGCGTAATTCACCCCTCCACTTT.

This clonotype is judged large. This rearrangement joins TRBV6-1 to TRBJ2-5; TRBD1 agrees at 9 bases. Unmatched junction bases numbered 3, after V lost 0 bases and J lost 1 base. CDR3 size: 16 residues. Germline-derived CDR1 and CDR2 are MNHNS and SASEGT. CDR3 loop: CASSEAQTGGQETQYF. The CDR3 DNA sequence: TGTGCCAGCAGTGAAGCCCAGACAGGGGGCCAAGAGACCCAGTACTTC.

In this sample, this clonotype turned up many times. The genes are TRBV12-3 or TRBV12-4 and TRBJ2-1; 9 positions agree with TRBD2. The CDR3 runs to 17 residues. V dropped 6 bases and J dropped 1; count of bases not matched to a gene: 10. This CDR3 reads CASRSPFGLASYNEQFF. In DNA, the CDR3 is TGTGCCAGCAGATCCCCCTTCGGACTAGCGTCCTACAATGAGCAGTTCTTC.

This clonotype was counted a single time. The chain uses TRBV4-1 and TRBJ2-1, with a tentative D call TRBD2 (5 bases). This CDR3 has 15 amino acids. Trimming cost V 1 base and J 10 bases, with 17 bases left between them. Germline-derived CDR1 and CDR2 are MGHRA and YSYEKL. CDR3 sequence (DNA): TGCGCCAGCAGCCAAGGTGGTGGGAGCTCCTACGAGCAGTTCTTC. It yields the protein CASSQGGGSSYEQFF.

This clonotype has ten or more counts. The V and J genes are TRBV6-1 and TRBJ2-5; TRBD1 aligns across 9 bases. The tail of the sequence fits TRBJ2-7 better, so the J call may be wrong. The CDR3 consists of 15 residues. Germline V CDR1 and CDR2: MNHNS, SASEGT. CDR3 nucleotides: TGTGCCAGCAGTGGACCGGGACAGGGATACTACGAGCAGTACTTC. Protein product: CASSGPGQGYYEQYF.

The CDR3 DNA follows: TGTGCCAGCGGAGGACCAATGGATCCCTCCAACTATGGCTACACCTTC. It specifies CASGGPMDPSNYGYTF. The chain employs TRBV6-1 and TRBJ1-2; the D is unclear. Deletions cut 8 bases from V and 2 bases from J, with 21 bases between. CDR3 size: 16 residues. Germline V CDR1 and CDR2: MNHNS, SASEGT.

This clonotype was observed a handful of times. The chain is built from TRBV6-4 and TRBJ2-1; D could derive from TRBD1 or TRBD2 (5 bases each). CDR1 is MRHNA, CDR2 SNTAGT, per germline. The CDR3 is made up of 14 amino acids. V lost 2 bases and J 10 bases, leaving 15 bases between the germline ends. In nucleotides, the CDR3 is TGTGCCAGCAGTGACGATAGGGACGGGAAGGAGCAGTTCTTC. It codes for CASSDDRDGKEQFF.

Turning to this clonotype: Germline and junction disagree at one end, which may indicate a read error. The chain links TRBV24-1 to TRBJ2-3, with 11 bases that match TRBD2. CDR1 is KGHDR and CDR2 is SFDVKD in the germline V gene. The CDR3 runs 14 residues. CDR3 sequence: CATAIAGGCNEQLF. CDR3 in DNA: TGTGCCACCGCCATAGCGGGAGGGTGCAATGAGCAGTTATTC.

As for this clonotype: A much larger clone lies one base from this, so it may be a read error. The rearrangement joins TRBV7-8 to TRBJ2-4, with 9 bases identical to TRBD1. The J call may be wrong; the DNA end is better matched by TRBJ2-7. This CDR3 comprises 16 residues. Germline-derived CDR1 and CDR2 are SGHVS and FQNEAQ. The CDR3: CVSSLVPGTGLYEQYF. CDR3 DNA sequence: TGTGTCAGCAGCTTAGTGCCCGGGACAGGGTTGTACGAGCAGTACTTC.

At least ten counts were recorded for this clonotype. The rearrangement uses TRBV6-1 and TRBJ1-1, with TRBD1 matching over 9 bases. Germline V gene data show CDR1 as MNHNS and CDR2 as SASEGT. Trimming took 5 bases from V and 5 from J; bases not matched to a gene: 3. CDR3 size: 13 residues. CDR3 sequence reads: CASSFDRGTEAFF. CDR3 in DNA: TGTGCCAGCAGTTTCGACAGGGGGACTGAAGCTTTCTTT.

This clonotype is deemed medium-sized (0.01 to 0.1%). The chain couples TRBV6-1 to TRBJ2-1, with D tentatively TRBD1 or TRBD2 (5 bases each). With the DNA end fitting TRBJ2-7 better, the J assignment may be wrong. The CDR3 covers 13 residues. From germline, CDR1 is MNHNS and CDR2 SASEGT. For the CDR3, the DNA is TGTGCCAGCAGTGAAGTCAGAGGGGATGAGCAGTACTTC. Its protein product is CASSEVRGDEQYF.

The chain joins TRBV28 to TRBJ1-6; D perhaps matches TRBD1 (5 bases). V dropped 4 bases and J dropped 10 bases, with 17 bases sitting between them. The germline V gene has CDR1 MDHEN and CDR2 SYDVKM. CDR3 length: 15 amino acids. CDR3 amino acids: CASSSVTGPASPLHF. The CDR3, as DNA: TGTGCCAGCAGTTCGGTTACAGGCCCCGCCTCACCCCTCCACTTT. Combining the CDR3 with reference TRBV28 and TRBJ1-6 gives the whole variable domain DVKVTQSSRYLVKRTGEKVFLECVQDMDHENMFWYRQDPGLGLRLIYFSYDVKMKEKGDIPEGYSVSREKKERFSLILESASTNQTSMYLCASSSVTGPASPLHFGNGTRLTVT.

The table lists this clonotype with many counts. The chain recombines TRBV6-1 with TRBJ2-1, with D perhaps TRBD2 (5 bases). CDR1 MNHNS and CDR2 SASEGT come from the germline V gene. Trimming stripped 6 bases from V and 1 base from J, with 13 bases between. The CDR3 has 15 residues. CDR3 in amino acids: CASRLSARSYNEQFF. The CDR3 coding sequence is TGTGCCAGCAGACTTAGCGCCCGATCCTACAATGAGCAGTTCTTC.

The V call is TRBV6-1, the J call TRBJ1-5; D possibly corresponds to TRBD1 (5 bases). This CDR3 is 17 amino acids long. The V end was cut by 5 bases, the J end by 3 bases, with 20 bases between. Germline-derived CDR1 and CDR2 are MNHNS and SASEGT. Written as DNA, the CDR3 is TGTGCCAGCAGTTCGCAGGGTTATGGTTCCCACAATCAGCCCCAGCATTTT. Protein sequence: CASSSQGYGSHNQPQHF.

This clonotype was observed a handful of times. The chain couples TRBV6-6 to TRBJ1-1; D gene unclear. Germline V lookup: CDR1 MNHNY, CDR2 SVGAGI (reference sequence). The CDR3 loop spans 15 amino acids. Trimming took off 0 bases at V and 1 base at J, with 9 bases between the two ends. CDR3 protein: CASSYSNKGNTEAFF. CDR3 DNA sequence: TGTGCCAGCAGTTACTCGAACAAGGGGAACACTGAAGCTTTCTTT.

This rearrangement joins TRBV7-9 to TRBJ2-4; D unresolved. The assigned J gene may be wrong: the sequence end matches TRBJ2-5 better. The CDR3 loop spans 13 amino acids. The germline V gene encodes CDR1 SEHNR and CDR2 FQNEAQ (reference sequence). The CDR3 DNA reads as TGTGCCAGCAGCTTGCCTAACCAAGAGACCCAGTACTTC. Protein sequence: CASSLPNQETQYF.

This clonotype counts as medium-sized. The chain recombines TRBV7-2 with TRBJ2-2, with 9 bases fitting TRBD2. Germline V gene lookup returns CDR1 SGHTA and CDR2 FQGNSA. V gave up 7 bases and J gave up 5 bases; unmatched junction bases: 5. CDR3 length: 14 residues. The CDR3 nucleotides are TGTGCCAGCAACCCGGGACTAGCAACCGGGGAGCTGTTTTTT. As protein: CASNPGLATGELFF.

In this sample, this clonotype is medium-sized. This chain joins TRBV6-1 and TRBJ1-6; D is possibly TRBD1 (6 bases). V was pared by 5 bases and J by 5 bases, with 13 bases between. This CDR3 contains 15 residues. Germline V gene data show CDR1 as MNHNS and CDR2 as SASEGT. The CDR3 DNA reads TGTGCCAGCAGTCTTTATACAGGGAATAATTCACCCCTCCACTTT. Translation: CASSLYTGNNSPLHF.

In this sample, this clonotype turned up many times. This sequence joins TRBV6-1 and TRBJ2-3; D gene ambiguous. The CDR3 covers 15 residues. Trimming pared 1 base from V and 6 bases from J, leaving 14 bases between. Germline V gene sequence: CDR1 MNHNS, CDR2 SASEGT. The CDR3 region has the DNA TGTGCCAGCAGTGAAGTGAACAGAAGTTGGGATACGCAGTATTTT. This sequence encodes CASSEVNRSWDTQYF.

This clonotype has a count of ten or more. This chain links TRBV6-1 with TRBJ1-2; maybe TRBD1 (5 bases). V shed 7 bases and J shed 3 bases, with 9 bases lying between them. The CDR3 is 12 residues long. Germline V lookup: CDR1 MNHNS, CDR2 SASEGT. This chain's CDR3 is CASTRDYYGYTF. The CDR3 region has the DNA TGTGCCAGCACCAGGGATTACTATGGCTACACCTTC.

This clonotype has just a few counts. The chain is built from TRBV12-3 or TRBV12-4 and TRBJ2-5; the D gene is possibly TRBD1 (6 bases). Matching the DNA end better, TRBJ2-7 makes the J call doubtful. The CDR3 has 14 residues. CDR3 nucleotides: TGTGCCAGCAGTTCCTCGGACAGACTCTACGAGCAGTACTTC. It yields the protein CASSSSDRLYEQYF.